This entry features one TCR beta chain sequence. The data stem from a study of T cell responses to AZD1222 COVID-19 vaccine. Profiling relied on immunoSEQ multiplex PCR, and the TCRdb table lists in-frame clones only, not all of them. Among approximately 100,000 clones, around 94% were seen once, and the ten largest hold about 2.2%. Trimming left V 0 bases short and J 2 bases short, with 18 bases between. The germline V gene encodes CDR1 LGHDT and CDR2 YNNKEL (reference sequence). The length of the CDR3 is 18 residues. The TCR comes from an adult in good health. The genes are TRBV3-1 (or the pseudogene TRBV3-2) and TRBJ2-3, with D tentatively TRBD2 (7 bases). The sequencing here drew on peripheral blood, taken on day 0 of AZD1222 vaccination. This CDR3 is CASSQEGGEGCSTDTQYF. The CDR3, as DNA: TGTGCCAGCAGCCAAGAAGGGGGGGAGGGCTGCTCCACAGATACGCAGTATTTT.